This T cell receptor (beta chain) was sequenced for a study of shared clonotypes between healthy human individuals. Study overall: Donor ages ranged 18 to 49 years: a couple of women, a few men. Study-level results: Estimated clonotype richness was generally higher in naive than memory subsets.

About this clone itself: The antigen is undetermined.

Profiling relied on immunoSEQ multiplex PCR, and the TCRdb table lists in-frame clones only, not all of them. The data show approximately 1,000,000 clones, 70% to 80% seen once. CDR1 and CDR2 (germline): MDHEN, SYDVKM. The CDR3 is 15 residues long. The V end was cut by 2 bases, the J end by 3 bases, with 11 bases between. The specimen sequenced was memory CD4+ T cells from PBMCs. The subset is: CD45RA-negative fraction. The TCR was taken from a man between 18 and 35 years old in good health. Some clones in this sample may be carry-over from other donors' samples. The V and J genes are TRBV28 and TRBJ1-5; D unresolved. CDR3 region: CASSLAGGDNQPQHF. In nucleotides, the CDR3 is TGTGCCAGCAGTTTAGCGGGTGGGGACAATCAGCCCCAGCATTTT.